The 5 T cell receptor beta chains reported below all come from one sample, sequenced in a study of control samples from healthy donors and cancer patients. Measured with immunoSEQ multiplex PCR; TCRdb has only the in-frame clones, and not every one. The repertoire holds 200,000 or so clones, with roughly 94% as singletons. Sequences were obtained from blood. Receptor source: a man in his forties or fifties in good health.

This rearrangement joins TRBV5-1 to TRBJ1-5, with D unclear. Germline V CDR1 and CDR2: SGHRS, YFSETQ. Trimming took off 1 base at V and 2 bases at J, with 10 bases between the two ends. The CDR3 totals 15 residues. The CDR3 loop reads CASSLNSLGNQPQHF. The CDR3 DNA is TGCGCCAGCAGCTTGAACTCCTTAGGCAATCAGCCCCAGCATTTT.

The V gene is TRBV19, the J gene TRBJ2-5, with D perhaps TRBD1 (6 bases). Germline CDR1 LNHDA, CDR2 SQIVND (reference sequence). V lost 6 bases and J lost 10, with 21 bases in between. This CDR3 region has 14 residues. DNA of the CDR3: TGTGCCAGTAGCATTTTAGGGGGAATATCTGTCCAGTACTTC. It encodes CASSILGGISVQYF.

This clone has a single count. This chain joins TRBV4-3 and TRBJ2-6, with TRBD1 identical over 11 bases. V shed 1 base, J shed 4 bases, and the junction held 3 bases outside the gene matches. This CDR3 contains 17 residues. CDR1 and CDR2 from the germline V gene are LGHNA and YSLEER. The chain's CDR3 is CASSQGTGGTGANVLTF. As DNA, the CDR3 is TGCGCCAGCAGCCAAGGGACAGGGGGCACGGGGGCCAACGTCCTGACTTTC.

About this clone: A junction end diverges from the germline sequence, so it may reflect a read error. The chain links TRBV7-7 to TRBJ2-2; tentative D call: TRBD2 (5 bases). The CDR3 is 13 amino acids. The V gene's germline CDR1 is SSHAT and CDR2 FNYEAQ (reference sequence). Written as DNA, the CDR3 is TGTGCTAGCAGACGGGGGAACACCGGGGAGCTGTTTTTT. It encodes CASRRGNTGELFF.

V gene TRBV27 combines with J gene TRBJ1-2; D is possibly TRBD1 (6 bases). V lost 5 bases and J lost 5, with 9 bases in between. This CDR3 comprises 12 residues. The germline gives CDR1 MNHEY, CDR2 SMNVEV (reference sequence). The CDR3 nucleotides are TGTGCCAGCAGTGGGGGCGGATATGGCTACACCTTC. It is translated as CASSGGGYGYTF.